This T cell receptor beta chain was captured in a study of beta chain features in type 1 diabetes. Study-wide context: Patients looked much like healthy donors when it came to age, gender and cell yields.

Every isolated RNA sample was fully reverse transcribed, so sequencing captured expressed TCRB transcripts. Some clones are missing from TCRdb's copy, which holds only in-frame ones; the method was immunoSEQ multiplex PCR. The profile shows hundreds of thousands of clones, roughly a sixth of them singletons. This clone was seen more than once but under ten times. The trim removed 0 bases at V and 3 bases at J, leaving 6 bases unmatched. The CDR3 runs to 17 residues. Germline V lookup: CDR1 SGHTA, CDR2 FQGTGA. The chain combines TRBV7-3 with TRBJ2-2; 8 bases are shared with TRBD1. This TCR was sampled from a man younger than 30 in good health. The sample was naive CD4+ T cells from blood. As DNA, the CDR3 is TGTGCCAGCAGCTTAACCGTGACAGGGGCATACACCGGGGAGCTGTTTTTT. Protein product: CASSLTVTGAYTGELFF. Variable domain in full (rest from reference TRBV7-3 and TRBJ2-2): GAGVSQTPSNKVTEKGKYVELRCDPISGHTALYWYRQSLGQGPEFLIYFQGTGAADDSGLPNDRFFAVRPEGSVSTLKIQRTERGDSAVYLCASSLTVTGAYTGELFFGEGSRLTVL.